Below are 19 T cell receptor beta chains sequenced from a single sample in a study of cytomegalovirus exposure and HLA in healthy donors. Repertoires were generated with immunoSEQ multiplex PCR, while TCRdb's copy carries only in-frame clones and drops some. The sample records 100,000 to 150,000 clones, around 92% being singletons. Material for sequencing was PBMCs. The receptors were sampled from a man younger than 40 in good health and CMV-seronegative.

The rearrangement uses TRBV28 and TRBJ2-2; 8 bases are shared with TRBD2. This CDR3 is built from 14 residues. V was pared by 3 bases and J by 7 bases, with 4 bases of the junction left unmatched. CDR1 is MDHEN, CDR2 SYDVKM, per germline. As DNA, the CDR3 is TGTGCCAGCAGTTTCCTCCGGGAGGGCGGGGAGCTGTTTTTT. As protein: CASSFLREGGELFF. The full variable domain, its missing parts supplied by reference TRBV28 and TRBJ2-2, is DVKVTQSSRYLVKRTGEKVFLECVQDMDHENMFWYRQDPGLGLRLIYFSYDVKMKEKGDIPEGYSVSREKKERFSLILESASTNQTSMYLCASSFLREGGELFFGEGSRLTVL.

The rearrangement joins TRBV7-3 to TRBJ2-1; no definite D call. V lost 4 bases, J lost 15 bases, and 22 bases lay in between. This CDR3 is 14 amino acids long. Germline lookup yields CDR1 SGHTA and CDR2 FQGTGA. The CDR3 here is CASSSHPPTPSPFF. CDR3 bases: TGTGCCAGCAGCTCCCATCCGCCGACACCATCGCCGTTCTTC.

The V gene is TRBV7-2, the J gene TRBJ2-7, with D perhaps TRBD1 (6 bases). Germline CDR1 and CDR2: SGHTA and FQGNSA. There are 14 residues in the CDR3. The V end lost 1 base, the J end lost 0 bases, and 7 bases lay between the germline ends. This CDR3 is CASSLDRASYEQYF. The CDR3 coding sequence is TGTGCCAGCAGCTTAGACAGGGCCTCCTACGAGCAGTACTTC.

This chain connects TRBV11-2 to TRBJ2-7; 10 bases are shared with TRBD1. This CDR3 is built from 15 residues. Germline trimming cut 5 bases from V and 7 bases from J; bases unmatched to any gene: 11. Germline CDR1 SGHAT, CDR2 FQNNGV. CDR3 DNA: TGTGCCAGCAGCGCCCGGGACAGGGGTTTCGGTGAGCAGTACTTC. Amino acids: CASSARDRGFGEQYF.

The chain recombines TRBV4-3 with TRBJ2-7; D remains unclear. Trimming took off 1 base at V and 2 bases at J, with 9 bases between the two ends. The CDR3 consists of 14 residues. Germline V gives CDR1 LGHNA, CDR2 YSLEER. In DNA form, the CDR3 reads TGCGCCAGCAGCCAAGGCCCCTCTACCTACGAGCAGTACTTC. This encodes CASSQGPSTYEQYF.

The chain couples TRBV28 to TRBJ1-3; tentative D call: TRBD1 (5 bases). This CDR3 region has 16 residues. Trimming pared 7 bases from V and 3 bases from J, leaving 19 bases between. Germline V CDR1 and CDR2: MDHEN, SYDVKM. As DNA, the CDR3 is TGTGCCAGCACCCCGGGCGGGGGGAGGTATGGAAACACCATATATTTT. Amino acids: CASTPGGGRYGNTIYF.

V usage is TRBV7-9 and J usage is TRBJ2-7; possibly TRBD2 for D (6 bases). V shed 5 bases and J shed 2 bases, with 13 bases lying between them. CDR3 size: 14 residues. Germline V lookup: CDR1 SEHNR, CDR2 FQNEAQ (reference sequence). The CDR3, as DNA: TGTGCCAGCAGCCCCAGGGACTGGGCCTACGAGCAGTACTTC. It is translated as CASSPRDWAYEQYF. Looking up the rest from reference TRBV7-9 and TRBJ2-7 gives the full variable domain: DTGVSQNPRHKITKRGQNVTFRCDPISEHNRLYWYRQTLGQGPEFLTYFQNEAQLEKSRLLSDRFSAERPKGSFSTLEIQRTEQGDSAMYLCASSPRDWAYEQYFGPGTRLTVT.

The chain is built from TRBV12-5 and TRBJ2-5; possibly TRBD2 for D (6 bases). This CDR3 region has 15 residues. The germline CDR1 and CDR2 sequences are LGHNT and FRNRAP. The V and J ends lost 11 bases and 5 bases respectively, with 24 bases between them. The chain's CDR3 is CAPSLLASLLETQYF. CDR3 DNA sequence: TGTGCTCCCTCTCTACTAGCTTCACTCCTGGAGACCCAGTACTTC.

The chain carries TRBV19 and TRBJ1-5; 7 nucleotides match TRBD1. CDR1 LNHDA and CDR2 SQIVND come from the germline V gene (reference sequence). Trimming at V came to 4 bases and at J to 2 bases, leaving 5 bases not matched to a gene. The CDR3 spans 15 residues. CDR3 residues: CASSRAGQGNQPQHF. Written as DNA, the CDR3 is TGTGCCAGTAGTAGGGCCGGACAGGGCAATCAGCCCCAGCATTTT.

J is TRBJ2-7 and V is TRBV11-2; tentative D call: TRBD1 (6 bases). V shed 5 bases and J shed 0 bases, with 20 bases lying between them. The length of the CDR3 is 17 residues. Germline loops: CDR1 SGHAT, CDR2 FQNNGV. CDR3 sequence (DNA): TGTGCCAGCAGCGGCGTCCTGCAGGGGAGAGGCTCCTACGAGCAGTACTTC. As protein: CASSGVLQGRGSYEQYF.

The rearrangement uses TRBV12-1 and TRBJ1-1; the table names TRBD1, a call not compared with the DNA. TRBV12-1 is a recognized pseudogene. The CDR3 sequence is 21 residues long. The CDR3 nucleotides read TGTGCCAGCAGCTCCCGAGCCACCGGGACAGGAGGAGACATGTGGAACACTGAAGCTTTCTTT. It is translated as CASSSRATGTGGDMWNTEAFF.

The V call is TRBV5-1, the J call TRBJ2-7; 9 nucleotides agree with TRBD1. Trimming removed 3 bases from V and 7 bases from J; junction bases left unmatched: 8. This CDR3 has 14 amino acids. Germline CDR1 and CDR2: SGHRS and YFSETQ. The CDR3 DNA reads as TGCGCCAGCAGCTCAGGACAGGGGATGTGGGAGCAGTACTTC. Protein product: CASSSGQGMWEQYF.

The chain uses TRBV7-6 and TRBJ2-5; 10 nucleotides align to TRBD2. This CDR3 has 14 residues. The V gene end was trimmed by 5 bases and the J gene end by 7 bases; junction bases not matched to a gene: 7. Germline CDR1 reads SGHVS; CDR2 reads FNYEAQ. CDR3 sequence: CASSTGTSVVTQYF. CDR3 in DNA: TGTGCCAGCAGCACCGGGACTAGCGTGGTGACCCAGTACTTC. The full variable domain, rest sourced from reference TRBV7-6 and TRBJ2-5, is GAGVSQSPRYKVTKRGQDVALRCDPISGHVSLYWYRQALGQGPEFLTYFNYEAQQDKSGLPNDRFSAERPEGSISTLTIQRTEQRDSAMYRCASSTGTSVVTQYFGPGTRLLVL.

This clone was detected once. V is TRBV2 and J is TRBJ2-3, with 7 bases identical to TRBD2. CDR1 and CDR2 from the germline V gene are SNHLY and FYNNEI. The CDR3 length is 14 residues. Trimming at V came to 6 bases and at J to 4 bases, leaving 7 bases not matched to a gene. Here the CDR3 reads CASRGAGSPDTQYF. For the CDR3, the DNA is TGTGCCAGCAGGGGAGCGGGGAGTCCAGATACGCAGTATTTT.

Only a few counts were recorded for this clone. This chain links TRBV6-5 with TRBJ2-7, with no clear D. With 2 bases removed from V and 3 bases from J, the gap between germline ends came to 8 bases. This CDR3 has 13 amino acids. Germline V gives CDR1 MNHEY, CDR2 SVGAGI. The CDR3 reads CASSYSYSYEQYF. The CDR3 DNA is TGTGCCAGCAGTTACAGTTACAGCTACGAGCAGTACTTC.

The rearrangement joins TRBV4-1 to TRBJ1-5, with D unresolved. Per the germline V gene, CDR1 is MGHRA and CDR2 is YSYEKL. The V gene lost 1 base and the J gene lost 2 bases, with 12 bases spanning the gap. The CDR3 totals 16 residues. The CDR3 reads CASSQVGRSRNQPQHF. For the CDR3, the DNA is TGCGCCAGCAGCCAAGTTGGCAGGTCCCGCAATCAGCCCCAGCATTTT.

V usage is TRBV27 and J usage is TRBJ2-5, with D possibly being TRBD1 (6 bases). The CDR3 is 13 amino acids. Per the germline V gene, CDR1 is MNHEY and CDR2 is SMNVEV (reference sequence). The V and J ends lost 8 bases and 2 bases respectively, with 12 bases between them. CDR3: CASRGHLQETQYF. CDR3 in DNA: TGTGCCAGCCGGGGACATTTACAAGAGACCCAGTACTTC.

V and J are TRBV6-4 and TRBJ2-1; a weak D match, TRBD1 (5 bases). The CDR3 is 12 residues long. V was trimmed by 2 bases and J by 6 bases, leaving 5 bases between them. Looked up from germline, CDR1 is MRHNA and CDR2 is SNTAGT. The DNA for the CDR3 is TGTGCCAGCAGTGACAGGGGCAATGAGCAGTTCTTC. Protein: CASSDRGNEQFF.

The chain recombines TRBV7-9 with TRBJ2-1; 8 nucleotides align to TRBD1. From germline, CDR1 is SEHNR and CDR2 FQNEAQ (reference sequence). The CDR3 totals 15 residues. V shed 3 bases, J shed 6 bases, and the junction held 7 bases outside the gene matches. CDR3 protein: CASSLYRGLFNEQFF. The CDR3 DNA reads as TGTGCCAGCAGCTTGTACAGGGGGTTGTTCAATGAGCAGTTCTTC. The variable domain in full, with the rest retrieved from reference TRBV7-9 and TRBJ2-1, is DTGVSQNPRHKITKRGQNVTFRCDPISEHNRLYWYRQTLGQGPEFLTYFQNEAQLEKSRLLSDRFSAERPKGSFSTLEIQRTEQGDSAMYLCASSLYRGLFNEQFFGPGTRLTVL.